The present T cell receptor beta chain was sequenced within a study of T cells in Graves' hyperthyroidism and ophthalmopathy. Turning to the study itself: Peripheral blood collection took place at initial diagnosis, before any treatment.

This clonotype was seen at least ten times. Patients with ophthalmopathy all had a Clinical Activity Score of at least 3, a NOSPECS grade of at least 4 and duration under 3 months. Patients were excluded because of uncontrolled infection, other autoimmune disease, pregnancy or lactation. The PBMCs were sourced from fresh peripheral blood (approximately 10 ml). V was pared by 0 bases and J by 4 bases, with 9 bases between. The V gene's germline CDR1 is GTSNPN and CDR2 SVGIG (reference sequence). CDR3 length: 13 residues. TCR beta CDR3 regions were amplified from RNA. An initial round of RT-PCR targeting the TCR CDR3 relied on the HTBI primer set. MiXCR, run by TCRdb on the multiplex PCR reads, gives a single entry per CDR3 protein. The repertoire consists of a few hundred thousand distinct CDR3 sequences, with approximately 15% occurring once and the leading ten covering 2.5% to 4%.

The rearrangement uses TRBV30 and TRBJ1-1, with D unclear. Sequencing was done on a sample of blood. This TCR derives from a middle-aged woman with Graves' ophthalmopathy. The CDR3 region has the DNA TGTGCCTGGAGTGTAACGGGGAGCACTGAAGCTTTCTTT. This sequence encodes CAWSVTGSTEAFF.